The 3 T cell receptor beta chains below come from one sample, sequenced in a study of T-cell memory formation after mild COVID-19. Each CDR3 protein is one row after TCRdb ran MiXCR on the 5' RACE reads. Of roughly 130,000 distinct CDR3 sequences listed, roughly 6% are singletons. Sequenced input: PBMCs or a T cell subset sorted from them (not recorded which). These TCRs come from an adult woman who had mild COVID-19 (a few samples of this study predate the infection). Cell type and time point are not known.

This clonotype has at least ten counts. V usage is TRBV5-1 and J usage is TRBJ1-6, with D uncertain. Deletions cut 0 bases from V and 13 bases from J, with 11 bases between. Germline CDR1 is SGHRS and CDR2 is YFSETQ. The CDR3 covers 13 residues. CDR3 in amino acids: CASSLVGQQPLHF. For the CDR3, the DNA is TGCGCCAGCAGCTTGGTCGGTCAACAGCCCCTCCACTTT.

This clonotype showed up many times. This rearrangement joins TRBV12-3 or TRBV12-4 to TRBJ2-1; no reliable D call. Trimming stripped 3 bases from V and 8 bases from J, with 8 bases between. The CDR3 spans 12 residues. In DNA, the CDR3 is TGTGCCAGCAGTTTCATATTGGATGAGCAGTTCTTC. It codes for CASSFILDEQFF.

This clonotype was seen at least ten times. The V and J genes are TRBV20-1 and TRBJ2-5; 7 nucleotides match TRBD2. This CDR3 has 12 residues. CDR1 and CDR2 from the germline V gene are DFQATT and SNEGSKA (reference sequence). V lost 5 bases to trimming and J lost 9 bases; unmatched junction nucleotides: 9. Here the CDR3 reads CSAAPGGGAQYF. The CDR3 nucleotides read TGCAGTGCTGCCCCGGGGGGAGGGGCCCAGTACTTC.